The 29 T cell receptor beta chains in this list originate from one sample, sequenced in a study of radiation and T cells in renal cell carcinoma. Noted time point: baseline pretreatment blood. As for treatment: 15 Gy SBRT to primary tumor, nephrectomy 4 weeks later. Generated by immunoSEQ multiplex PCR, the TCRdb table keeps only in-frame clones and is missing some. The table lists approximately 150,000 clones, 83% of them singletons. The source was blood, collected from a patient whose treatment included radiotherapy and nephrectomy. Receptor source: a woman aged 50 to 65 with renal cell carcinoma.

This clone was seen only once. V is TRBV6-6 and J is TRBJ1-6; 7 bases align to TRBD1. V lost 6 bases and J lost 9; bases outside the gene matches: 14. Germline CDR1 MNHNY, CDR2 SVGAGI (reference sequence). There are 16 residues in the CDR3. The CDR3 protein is CASRRPPGQLVSPLHF. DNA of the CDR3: TGTGCCAGCAGGAGGCCTCCGGGACAGTTGGTTTCACCCCTCCACTTT.

The CDR3 reads CASSVGKNIQYF. For the CDR3, the DNA is TGTGCCAGCAGTGTCGGGAAAAACATTCAGTACTTC. V and J are TRBV6-1 and TRBJ2-4; D unclear. The CDR3 sequence is 12 residues long. Germline V CDR1 and CDR2: MNHNS, SASEGT. Trimming removed 4 bases from V and 4 bases from J, with 5 bases in between.

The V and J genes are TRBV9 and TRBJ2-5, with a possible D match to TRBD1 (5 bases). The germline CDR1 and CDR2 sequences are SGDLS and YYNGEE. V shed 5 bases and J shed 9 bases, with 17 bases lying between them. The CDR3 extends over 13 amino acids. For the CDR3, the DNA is TGTGCCAGCAGTGGTGAAGGGGCTCGCCCCCAGTACTTC. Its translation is CASSGEGARPQYF. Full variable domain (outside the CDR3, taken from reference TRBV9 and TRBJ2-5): DSGVTQTPKHLITATGQRVTLRCSPRSGDLSVYWYQQSLDQGLQFLIQYYNGEERAKGNILERFSAQQFPDLHSELNLSSLELGDSALYFCASSGEGARPQYFGPGTRLLVL.

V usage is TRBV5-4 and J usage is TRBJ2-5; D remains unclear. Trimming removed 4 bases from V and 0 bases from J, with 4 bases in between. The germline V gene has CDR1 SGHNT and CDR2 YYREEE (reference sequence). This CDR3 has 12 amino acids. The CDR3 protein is CASSQYQETQYF. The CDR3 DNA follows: TGTGCCAGCAGCCAGTACCAAGAGACCCAGTACTTC.

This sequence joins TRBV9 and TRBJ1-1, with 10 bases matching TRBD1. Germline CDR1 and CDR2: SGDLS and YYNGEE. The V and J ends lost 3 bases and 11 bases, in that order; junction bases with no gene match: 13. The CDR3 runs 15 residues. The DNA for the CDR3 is TGTGCCAGCAGCGAGGGGTGGGGGACAGGGGCTTTGGCTTTCTTT. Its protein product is CASSEGWGTGALAFF.

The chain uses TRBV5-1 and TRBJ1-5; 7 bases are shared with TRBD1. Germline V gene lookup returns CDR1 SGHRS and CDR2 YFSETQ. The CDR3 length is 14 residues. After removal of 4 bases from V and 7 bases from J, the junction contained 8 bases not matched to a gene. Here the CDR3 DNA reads TGCGCCAGCAGCCCGGGGACAGTCGGCCAGCCCCAGCATTTT. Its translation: CASSPGTVGQPQHF.

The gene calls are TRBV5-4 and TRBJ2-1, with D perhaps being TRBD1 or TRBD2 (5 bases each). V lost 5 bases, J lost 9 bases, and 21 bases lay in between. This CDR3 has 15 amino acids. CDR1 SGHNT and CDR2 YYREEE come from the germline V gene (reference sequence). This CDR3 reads CASRLENRGGGEQFF. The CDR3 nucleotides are TGTGCCAGCAGACTGGAGAATAGGGGCGGAGGTGAGCAGTTCTTC.

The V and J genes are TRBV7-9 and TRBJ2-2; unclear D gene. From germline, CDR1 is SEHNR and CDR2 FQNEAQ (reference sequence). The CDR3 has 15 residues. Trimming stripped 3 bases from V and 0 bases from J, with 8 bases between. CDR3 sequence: CASSFDWANTGELFF. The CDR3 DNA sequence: TGTGCCAGCAGCTTTGACTGGGCGAACACCGGGGAGCTGTTTTTT.

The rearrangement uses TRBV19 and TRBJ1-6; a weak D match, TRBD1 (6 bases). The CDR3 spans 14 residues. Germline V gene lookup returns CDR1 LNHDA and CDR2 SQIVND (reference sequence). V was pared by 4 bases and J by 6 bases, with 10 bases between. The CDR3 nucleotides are TGTGCCAGTAGTAGGACAGTTTCTAATTCACCCCTCCACTTT. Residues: CASSRTVSNSPLHF.

The CDR3 DNA reads as TGTGCCAGTAGCAAAGGGGTTGCAGAGACCTACGAGCAGTACTTC. It yields the protein CASSKGVAETYEQYF. The V gene is TRBV19, the J gene TRBJ2-7, with a possible D match to TRBD1 (5 bases). Looked up from germline, CDR1 is LNHDA and CDR2 is SQIVND (reference sequence). V lost 6 bases and J lost 2, with 17 bases in between. The CDR3 contains 15 residues.

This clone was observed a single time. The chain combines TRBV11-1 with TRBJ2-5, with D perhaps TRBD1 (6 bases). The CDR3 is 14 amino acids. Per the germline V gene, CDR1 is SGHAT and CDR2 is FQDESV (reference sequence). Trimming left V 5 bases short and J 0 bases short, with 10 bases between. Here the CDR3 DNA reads TGTGCCAGCAGCCCCCGACAGGACCAAGAGACCCAGTACTTC. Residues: CASSPRQDQETQYF.

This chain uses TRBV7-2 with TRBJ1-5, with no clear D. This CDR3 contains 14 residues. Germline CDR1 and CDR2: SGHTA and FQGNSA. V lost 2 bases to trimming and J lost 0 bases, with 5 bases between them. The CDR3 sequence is CASSLQDSNQPQHF. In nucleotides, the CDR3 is TGTGCCAGCAGCTTACAGGATAGCAATCAGCCCCAGCATTTT.

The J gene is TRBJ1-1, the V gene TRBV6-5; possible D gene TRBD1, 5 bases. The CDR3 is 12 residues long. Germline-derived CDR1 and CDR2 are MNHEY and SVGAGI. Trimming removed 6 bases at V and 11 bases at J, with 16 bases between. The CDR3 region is CASRVPGGAAFF. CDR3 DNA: TGTGCCAGCAGAGTCCCCGGTGGGGCTGCTTTCTTT.

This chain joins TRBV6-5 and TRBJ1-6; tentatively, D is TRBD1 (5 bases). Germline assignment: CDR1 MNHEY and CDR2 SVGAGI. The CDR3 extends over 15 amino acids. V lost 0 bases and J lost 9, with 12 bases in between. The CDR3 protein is CASSYSQGLASPLHF. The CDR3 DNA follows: TGTGCCAGCAGTTACTCTCAGGGTTTAGCTTCACCCCTCCACTTT.

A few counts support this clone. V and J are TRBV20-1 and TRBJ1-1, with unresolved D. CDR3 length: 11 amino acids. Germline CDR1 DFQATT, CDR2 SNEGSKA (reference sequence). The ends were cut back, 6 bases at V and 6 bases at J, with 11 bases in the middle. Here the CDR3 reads CSAKRIPEAFF. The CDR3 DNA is TGCAGTGCCAAAAGGATACCTGAAGCTTTCTTT.

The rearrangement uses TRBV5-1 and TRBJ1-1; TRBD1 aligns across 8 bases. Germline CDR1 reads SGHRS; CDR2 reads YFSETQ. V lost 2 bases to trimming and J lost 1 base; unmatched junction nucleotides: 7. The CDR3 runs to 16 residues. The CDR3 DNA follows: TGCGCCAGCAGCTTCGGGACAGGCTCCGGGAACACTGAAGCTTTCTTT. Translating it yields CASSFGTGSGNTEAFF.

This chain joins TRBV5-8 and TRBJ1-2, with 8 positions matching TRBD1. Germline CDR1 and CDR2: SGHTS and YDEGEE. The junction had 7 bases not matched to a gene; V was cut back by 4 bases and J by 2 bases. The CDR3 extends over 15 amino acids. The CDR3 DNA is TGTGCCAGCAGCCGAAGGGACAGGAAGAACTATGGCTACACCTTC. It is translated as CASSRRDRKNYGYTF.

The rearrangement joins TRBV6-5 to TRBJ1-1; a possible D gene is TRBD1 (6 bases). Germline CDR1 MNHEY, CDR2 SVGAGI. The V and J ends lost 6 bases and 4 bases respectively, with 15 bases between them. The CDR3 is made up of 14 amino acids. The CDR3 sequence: CASRRAAGATEAFF. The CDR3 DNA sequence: TGTGCCAGCAGAAGAGCTGCGGGGGCCACTGAAGCTTTCTTT.

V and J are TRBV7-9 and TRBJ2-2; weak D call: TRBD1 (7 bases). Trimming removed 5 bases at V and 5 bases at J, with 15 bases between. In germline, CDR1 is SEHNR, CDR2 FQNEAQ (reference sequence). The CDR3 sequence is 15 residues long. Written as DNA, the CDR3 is TGTGCCAGCAGCCCCCGACAGGGAGGAACCGGGGAGCTGTTTTTT. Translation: CASSPRQGGTGELFF.

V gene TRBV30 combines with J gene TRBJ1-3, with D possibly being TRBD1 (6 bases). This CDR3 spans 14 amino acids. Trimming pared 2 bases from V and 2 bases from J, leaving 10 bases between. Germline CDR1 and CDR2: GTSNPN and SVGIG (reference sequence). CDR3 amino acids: CAWSLTGTGNTIYF. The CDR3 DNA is TGTGCCTGGAGTTTAACAGGGACTGGAAACACCATATATTTT. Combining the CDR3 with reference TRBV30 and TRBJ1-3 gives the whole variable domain SQTIHQWPATLVQPVGSPLSLECTVEGTSNPNLYWYRQAAGRGLQLLFYSVGIGQISSEVPQNLSASRPQDRQFILSSKKLLLSDSGFYLCAWSLTGTGNTIYFGEGSWLTVV.

The CDR3 DNA reads as TGTGCCAGCAGAGAGAACACCGGGGAGCTGTTTTTT. It encodes CASRENTGELFF. The chain joins TRBV6-5 to TRBJ2-2, with D hard to call. From germline, CDR1 is MNHEY and CDR2 SVGAGI. The CDR3 totals 12 residues. With 6 bases removed from V and 1 base from J, the gap between germline ends came to 3 bases.

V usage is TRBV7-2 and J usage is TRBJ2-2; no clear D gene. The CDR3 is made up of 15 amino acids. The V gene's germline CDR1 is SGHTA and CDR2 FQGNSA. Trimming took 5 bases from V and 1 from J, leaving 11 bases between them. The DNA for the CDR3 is TGTGCCAGCAGCCCCAGCGCGATGAACACCGGGGAGCTGTTTTTT. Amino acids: CASSPSAMNTGELFF.

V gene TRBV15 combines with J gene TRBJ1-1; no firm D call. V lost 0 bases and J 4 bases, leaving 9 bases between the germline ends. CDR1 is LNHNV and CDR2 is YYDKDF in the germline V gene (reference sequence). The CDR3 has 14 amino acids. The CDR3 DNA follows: TGTGCCACCAGCAGAGATCCGGGAGGCACTGAAGCTTTCTTT. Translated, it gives CATSRDPGGTEAFF.

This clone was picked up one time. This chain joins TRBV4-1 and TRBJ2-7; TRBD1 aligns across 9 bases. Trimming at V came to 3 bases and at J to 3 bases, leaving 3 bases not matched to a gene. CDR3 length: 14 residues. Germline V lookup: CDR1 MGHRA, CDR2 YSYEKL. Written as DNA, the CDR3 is TGCGCCAGCAGCCAGAGACAGGGGGGCTACGAGCAGTACTTC. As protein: CASSQRQGGYEQYF.

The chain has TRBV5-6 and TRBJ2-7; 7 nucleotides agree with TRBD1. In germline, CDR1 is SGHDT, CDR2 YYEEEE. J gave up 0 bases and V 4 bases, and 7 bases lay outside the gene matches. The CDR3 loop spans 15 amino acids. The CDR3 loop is CASSGRTGPSYEQYF. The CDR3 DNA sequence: TGTGCCAGCAGCGGTAGGACAGGTCCCTCCTACGAGCAGTACTTC.

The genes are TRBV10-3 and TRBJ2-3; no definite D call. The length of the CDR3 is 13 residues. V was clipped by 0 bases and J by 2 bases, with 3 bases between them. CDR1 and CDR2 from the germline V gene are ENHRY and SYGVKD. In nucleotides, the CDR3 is TGTGCCATCAGTGAGTCATCCACAGATACGCAGTATTTT. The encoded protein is CAISESSTDTQYF.

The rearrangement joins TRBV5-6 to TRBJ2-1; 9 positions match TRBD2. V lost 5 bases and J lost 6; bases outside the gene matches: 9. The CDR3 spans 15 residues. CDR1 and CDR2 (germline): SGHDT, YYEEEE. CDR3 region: CASSTWASGTNEQFF. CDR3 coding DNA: TGTGCCAGCAGTACCTGGGCTAGCGGGACCAATGAGCAGTTCTTC.

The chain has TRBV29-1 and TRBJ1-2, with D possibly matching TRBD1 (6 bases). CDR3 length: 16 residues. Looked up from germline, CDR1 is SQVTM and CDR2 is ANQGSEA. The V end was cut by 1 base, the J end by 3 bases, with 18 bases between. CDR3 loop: CSVEGRDRMSDYGYTF. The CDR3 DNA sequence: TGCAGCGTTGAAGGGCGTGACAGGATGTCTGACTATGGCTACACCTTC.

The CDR3 spells CASSPGLANHEKLFF. The CDR3 DNA reads TGTGCCAGCAGCCCAGGTTTGGCCAACCATGAAAAACTGTTTTTT. This rearrangement joins TRBV9 to TRBJ1-4; D unclear. This CDR3 is built from 15 residues. From germline, CDR1 is SGDLS and CDR2 YYNGEE. Trimming removed 4 bases at V and 6 bases at J, with 16 bases between.